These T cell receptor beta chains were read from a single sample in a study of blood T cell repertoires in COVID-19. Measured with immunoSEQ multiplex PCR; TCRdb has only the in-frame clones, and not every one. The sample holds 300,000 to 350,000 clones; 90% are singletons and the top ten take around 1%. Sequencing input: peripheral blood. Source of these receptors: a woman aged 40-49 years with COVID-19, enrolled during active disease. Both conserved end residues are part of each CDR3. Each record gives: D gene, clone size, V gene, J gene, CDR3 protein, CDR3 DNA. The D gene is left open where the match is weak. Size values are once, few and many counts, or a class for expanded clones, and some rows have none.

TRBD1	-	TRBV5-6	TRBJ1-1	CASSLVTGGRDEAFF	TGTGCCAGCAGCTTGGTGACAGGGGGTAGGGATGAAGCTTTCTTT
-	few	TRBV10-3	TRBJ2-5	CAISGTDSQETQYF	TGTGCCATCAGTGGGACAGATTCGCAAGAGACCCAGTACTTC
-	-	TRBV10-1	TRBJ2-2	CASSYPGGANTGELFF	TGCGCCAGCAGTTACCCGGGGGGCGCGAACACCGGGGAGCTGTTTTTT
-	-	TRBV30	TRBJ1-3	CAWSVLFSGNTIYF	TGTGCCTGGAGTGTGTTATTCTCTGGAAACACCATATATTTT
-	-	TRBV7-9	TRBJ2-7	CASSLVGLPHEQYF	TGTGCCAGCAGCTTAGTCGGACTTCCACACGAGCAGTACTTC
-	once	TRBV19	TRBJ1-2	CASSLTPGGGGYTF	TGTGCCAGTAGTTTGACCCCCGGAGGTGGTGGCTACACCTTC
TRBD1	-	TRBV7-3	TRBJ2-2	CASSRQGNTGELFF	TGTGCCAGCAGTCGACAGGGCAACACCGGGGAGCTGTTTTTT
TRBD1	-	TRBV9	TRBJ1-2	CASSLGTGPTRGYGYTF	TGTGCCAGCAGCCTCGGGACAGGGCCTACTCGGGGCTATGGCTACACCTTC
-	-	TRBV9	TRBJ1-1	CASSRGSEAFF	TGTGCCAGCAGCCGGGGGAGTGAAGCTTTCTTT
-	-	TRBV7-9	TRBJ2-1	CASSPKQRDIGNEQFF	TGTGCCAGCAGCCCAAAACAGAGGGACATCGGGAATGAGCAGTTCTTC
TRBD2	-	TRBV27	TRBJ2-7	CASRTSGREQYF	TGTGCCAGCCGGACTAGCGGTCGGGAGCAGTACTTC
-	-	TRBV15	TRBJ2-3	CATSRRGVGAQYF	TGTGCCACCAGCAGGCGGGGTGTAGGGGCGCAGTATTTT
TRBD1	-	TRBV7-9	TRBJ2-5	CASSPPGQWAGGTQYF	TGTGCCAGCAGTCCCCCGGGACAGTGGGCCGGAGGGACCCAGTACTTC
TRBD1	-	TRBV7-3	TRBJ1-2	CASSPGQGRGYTF	TGTGCCAGCAGCCCCGGACAGGGCCGCGGCTACACCTTC
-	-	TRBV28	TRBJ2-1	CASSSPDSYNEQFF	TGTGCCAGCAGTTCGCCGGACAGTTACAATGAGCAGTTCTTC
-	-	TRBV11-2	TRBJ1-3	CASSLSRTRLSGNTIYF	TGTGCCAGCAGCTTATCGCGGACTAGGCTCTCTGGAAACACCATATATTTT
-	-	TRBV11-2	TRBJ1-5	CASSPSRNQPQHF	TGTGCCAGCAGCCCTAGTCGGAATCAGCCCCAGCATTTT
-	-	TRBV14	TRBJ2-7	CASSPRVYSYEQYF	TGTGCCAGCAGCCCCCGGGTATACTCCTACGAGCAGTACTTC
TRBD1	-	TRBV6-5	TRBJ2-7	CASSLDRGDEQYF	TGTGCCAGCAGTCTGGACAGGGGGGACGAGCAGTACTTC
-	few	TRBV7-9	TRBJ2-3	CASNLQVSDTQYF	TGTGCCAGCAACCTGCAGGTATCAGATACGCAGTATTTT
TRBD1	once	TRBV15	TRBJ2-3	CATTRQGGSSTDTQYF	TGTGCCACCACAAGACAGGGGGGTTCTAGCACAGATACGCAGTATTTT
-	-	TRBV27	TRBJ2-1	CASRRPQRANEQFF	TGTGCCAGCCGGAGGCCCCAGAGGGCGAATGAGCAGTTCTTC
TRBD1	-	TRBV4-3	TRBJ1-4	CASSQGERQGENEKLFF	TGCGCCAGCAGCCAAGGCGAGAGACAGGGAGAAAATGAAAAACTGTTTTTT
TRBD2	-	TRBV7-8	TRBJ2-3	CASSPLTSGGPTDTQYF	TGTGCCAGCAGCCCGCTGACTAGCGGGGGACCCACAGATACGCAGTATTTT
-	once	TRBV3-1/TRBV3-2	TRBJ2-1	CASSQDLRNNEQFF	TGTGCCAGCAGCCAAGATTTGCGGAACAATGAGCAGTTCTTC
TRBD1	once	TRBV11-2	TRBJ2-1	CASSPTRDSSYNEQFF	TGTGCCAGCAGCCCGACGAGGGACAGTTCCTACAATGAGCAGTTCTTC
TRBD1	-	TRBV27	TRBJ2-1	CASSLDRVRYNEQFF	TGTGCCAGCAGTCTAGACAGGGTAAGGTACAATGAGCAGTTCTTC
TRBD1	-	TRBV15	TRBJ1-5	CATSRVTGGRQTNQPQHF	TGTGCCACCAGCAGAGTTACAGGGGGCCGCCAAACAAATCAGCCCCAGCATTTT
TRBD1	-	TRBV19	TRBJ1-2	CASSGQGAFADYGYTF	TGTGCCAGTTCGGGACAGGGGGCTTTTGCGGACTATGGCTACACCTTC
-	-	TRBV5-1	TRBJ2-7	CASSLSYTYEQYF	TGCGCCAGCAGCTTGAGCTATACCTACGAGCAGTACTTC
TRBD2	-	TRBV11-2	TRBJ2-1	CASSLWRGGNNEQFF	TGTGCCAGCAGCTTATGGCGGGGGGGCAACAATGAGCAGTTCTTC
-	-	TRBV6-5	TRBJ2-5	CASSYRAPRGTQYF	TGTGCCAGCAGTTACCGGGCCCCACGGGGGACCCAGTACTTC
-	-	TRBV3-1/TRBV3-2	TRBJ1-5	CASSPMRGQPQHF	TGTGCCAGCAGCCCAATGAGAGGTCAGCCCCAGCATTTT
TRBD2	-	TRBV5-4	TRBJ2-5	CASSLESAGGETQYF	TGTGCCAGCAGCTTGGAGTCTGCGGGAGGGGAGACCCAGTACTTC
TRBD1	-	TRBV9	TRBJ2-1	CASSVTGTGLFGEQFF	TGTGCCAGCAGCGTAACCGGGACAGGGCTCTTCGGTGAGCAGTTCTTC
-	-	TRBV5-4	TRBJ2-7	CASSLAGTYEQYF	TGTGCCAGCAGCTTGGCAGGGACCTACGAGCAGTACTTC
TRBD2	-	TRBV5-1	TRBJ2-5	CASSLLLAGGFQETQYF	TGCGCCAGCAGCCTACTGCTAGCGGGGGGATTTCAAGAGACCCAGTACTTC
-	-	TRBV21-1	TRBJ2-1	CASSTHGQGIRNEQFF	TGTGCCAGCAGCACCCACGGACAGGGGATTAGGAATGAGCAGTTCTTC
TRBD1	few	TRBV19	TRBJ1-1	CASSMGQATTEAFF	TGTGCCAGTAGTATGGGACAGGCGACCACTGAAGCTTTCTTT
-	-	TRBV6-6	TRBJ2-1	CASGQFYNEQFF	TGTGCCTCAGGTCAATTCTACAATGAGCAGTTCTTC
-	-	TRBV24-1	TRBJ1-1	CATSAQAGTEAFF	TGTGCCACCAGTGCCCAGGCGGGCACTGAAGCTTTCTTT
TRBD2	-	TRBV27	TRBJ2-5	CASSLISGGQETQYF	TGTGCCAGCAGTCTAATAAGCGGGGGTCAAGAGACCCAGTACTTC
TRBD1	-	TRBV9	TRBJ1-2	CASSARDREEGGYTF	TGTGCCAGCAGCGCCAGGGACAGGGAGGAAGGTGGCTACACCTTC
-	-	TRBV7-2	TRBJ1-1	CASSITSNTEAFF	TGTGCCAGCAGCATCACTTCGAACACTGAAGCTTTCTTT
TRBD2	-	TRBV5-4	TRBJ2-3	CASSLAGGGADTQYF	TGTGCCAGCAGCCTAGCGGGGGGCGGGGCAGATACGCAGTATTTT
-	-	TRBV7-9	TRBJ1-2	CASSQTDTYGYTF	TGTGCCAGCAGCCAAACGGACACTTATGGCTACACCTTC
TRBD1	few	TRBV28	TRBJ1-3	CASTDLLGQGGNTIYF	TGTGCCAGCACCGACCTCCTCGGACAGGGTGGAAACACCATATATTTT
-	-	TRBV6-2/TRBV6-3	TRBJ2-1	CASSLGQSGRSYNEQFF	TGTGCCAGCAGCCTGGGGCAGTCGGGCAGGTCCTACAATGAGCAGTTCTTC
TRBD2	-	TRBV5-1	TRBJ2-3	CASSPGTSGFTDTQYF	TGCGCCAGCAGCCCCGGGACTAGCGGTTTCACAGATACGCAGTATTTT
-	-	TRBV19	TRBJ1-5	CASSMVEYNQPQHF	TGTGCCAGTAGTATGGTTGAGTACAATCAGCCCCAGCATTTT
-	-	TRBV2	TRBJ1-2	CASSDGGWYGYTF	TGTGCCAGCAGTGACGGGGGATGGTATGGCTACACCTTC
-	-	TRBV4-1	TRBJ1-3	CASSQFQGWPGNTIYF	TGCGCCAGCAGCCAATTTCAGGGATGGCCTGGAAACACCATATATTTT